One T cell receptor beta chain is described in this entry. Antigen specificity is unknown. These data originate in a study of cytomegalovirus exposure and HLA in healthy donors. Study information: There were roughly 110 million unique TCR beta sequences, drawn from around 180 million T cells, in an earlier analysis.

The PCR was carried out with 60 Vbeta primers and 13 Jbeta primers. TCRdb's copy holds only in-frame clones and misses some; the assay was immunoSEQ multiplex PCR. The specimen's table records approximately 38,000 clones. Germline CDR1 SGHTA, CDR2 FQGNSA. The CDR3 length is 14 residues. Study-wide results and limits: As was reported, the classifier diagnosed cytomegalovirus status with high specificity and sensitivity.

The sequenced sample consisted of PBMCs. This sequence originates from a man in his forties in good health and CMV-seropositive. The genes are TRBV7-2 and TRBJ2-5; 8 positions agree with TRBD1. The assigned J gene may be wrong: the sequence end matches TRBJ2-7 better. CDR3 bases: TGTGCCAGCAGCTCCGGACAGGGAAAGGACGAGCAGTACTTC. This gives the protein CASSSGQGKDEQYF.